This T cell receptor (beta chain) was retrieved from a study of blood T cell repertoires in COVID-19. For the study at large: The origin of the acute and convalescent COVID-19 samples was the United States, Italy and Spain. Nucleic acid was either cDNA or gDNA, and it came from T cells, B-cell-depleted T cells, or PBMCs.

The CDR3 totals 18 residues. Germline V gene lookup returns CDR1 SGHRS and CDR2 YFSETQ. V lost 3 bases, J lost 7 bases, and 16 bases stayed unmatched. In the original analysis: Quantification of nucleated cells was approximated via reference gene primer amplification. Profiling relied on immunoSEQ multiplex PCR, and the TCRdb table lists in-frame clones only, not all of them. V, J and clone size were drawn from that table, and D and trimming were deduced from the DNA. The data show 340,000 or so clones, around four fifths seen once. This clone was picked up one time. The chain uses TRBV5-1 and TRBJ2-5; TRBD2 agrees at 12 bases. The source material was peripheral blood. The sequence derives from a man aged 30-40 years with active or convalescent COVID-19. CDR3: CASSSTSPSGGAVVTQYF. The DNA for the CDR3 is TGCGCCAGCAGCTCCACCTCCCCTAGCGGGGGGGCCGTGGTGACCCAGTACTTC.